The clone carrying this T cell receptor (beta chain) showed up just once. Its cognate antigen is unknown. Other DNA sequences from this sample encode an identical CDR3 as well. The data were obtained in a study of shared clonotypes between healthy human individuals. Germline V gives CDR1 SGHVS, CDR2 FQNEAQ. Trimming cost V 3 bases and J 2 bases, with 9 bases left between them. The CDR3 is made up of 14 amino acids. Each sorted subset replicate got 200 ng genomic DNA, 30,000 or so genomes. Sequencing used immunoSEQ multiplex PCR; TCRdb keeps in-frame clones, though not all of them. The repertoire holds about 2.3 million clones, 80% to 95% seen once, with 0.39% in the top ten. CD4+ cell separation produced CD45RA+ naive and CD45RA-negative memory subsets. Overall study results and limits: Across subsets, estimated richness was generally greater for naive than for memory populations. What rarefaction showed was incomplete sorted-subset sequencing despite large depth.

The clonotype originates from a man between 18 and 35 years old in good health. Some clones in this sample may be carry-over from other donors' samples. The specimen was naive CD4+ T cells from PBMCs. Subset here: CD45RA+ positively selected. The V and J genes are TRBV7-8 and TRBJ2-3, with D possibly being TRBD1 (6 bases). The CDR3 spells CASSLGAFTDTQYF. The DNA of the CDR3 is TGTGCCAGCAGCTTGGGGGCATTCACAGATACGCAGTATTTT.